This TCR beta chain was found in a study of T cells in Graves' hyperthyroidism and ophthalmopathy. Study results and caveats: Ophthalmopathy, which appeared later, was predicted by the model a median roughly 6.4 months before onset. Patients with ophthalmopathy were separated from those with stable hyperthyroidism by a 13 V-J model.

Deletions cut 3 bases from V and 10 bases from J, with 10 bases between. This CDR3 spans 12 amino acids. CDR1 DFQATT and CDR2 SNEGSKA come from the germline V gene (reference sequence). Only one count was recorded for this clonotype. Antigen unknown. PBMCs were sourced from less than 13 ml fresh peripheral blood. Regions amplified from RNA transcripts were the TCR beta CDR3 regions. HTBI primers were employed in a first-round RT-PCR of the TCR CDR3. TCRdb re-analysed the multiplex PCR reads in MiXCR, keeping a single row per CDR3 protein. The profile shows hundreds of thousands of distinct CDR3 sequences, under 25% of them singletons.

Input material: blood. The gene calls are TRBV20-1 and TRBJ1-6; the D is unclear. This clonotype was sampled from a young man with Graves' ophthalmopathy. Written as DNA, the CDR3 is TGCAGTGCTAGGGTAATGGCCTCACCCCTCCACTTT. It yields the protein CSARVMASPLHF.